Following are 25 T cell receptor beta chains from one sample sequenced in a study of CD8 T cells in ankylosing spondylitis. TCRdb fed the 5' RACE reads into MiXCR, producing one record per CDR3 protein. The sample consists of under 250,000 distinct CDR3 sequences, over 7% of them appearing once. The sample was blood, either unsorted or a sorted T cell fraction (not recorded which). Every receptor here comes from a female donor with ankylosing spondylitis or in good health (not recorded which).

This clonotype occurred a few times. The V gene is TRBV7-9, the J gene TRBJ2-2; no clear D. V was pared by 5 bases and J by 8 bases, with 9 bases between. Germline lookup yields CDR1 SEHNR and CDR2 FQNEAQ (reference sequence). CDR3 size: 12 residues. In DNA form, the CDR3 reads TGTGCCAGCAGCGTGAGCACGGGGGAGCTGTTTTTT. Protein sequence: CASSVSTGELFF.

This clonotype appeared a few times. The rearrangement joins TRBV5-1 to TRBJ2-6, with 7 bases identical to TRBD2. The germline gives CDR1 SGHRS, CDR2 YFSETQ. The CDR3 runs 16 residues. V trimming: 0 bases; J trimming: 4 bases; junction bases outside the gene matches: 4. CDR3 in amino acids: CASSLALASGANVLTF. CDR3 sequence (DNA): TGCGCCAGCAGCTTGGCACTAGCGTCGGGGGCCAACGTCCTGACTTTC.

This clonotype was counted ten times or more. The gene calls are TRBV6-1 and TRBJ2-2; 14 nucleotides agree with TRBD2. V lost 10 bases to trimming and J lost 6 bases; unmatched junction nucleotides: 7. Germline CDR1 reads MNHNS; CDR2 reads SASEGT. The CDR3 contains 15 residues. The CDR3 sequence: CAIRRGLAGAGELFF. CDR3 nucleotide sequence: TGTGCCATCCGGAGGGGACTAGCGGGAGCCGGGGAGCTGTTTTTT.

This clonotype has ten or more counts. V is TRBV7-8 and J is TRBJ2-2; TRBD1 agrees at 7 bases. Per germline, CDR1 SGHVS and CDR2 FQNEAQ. The CDR3 length is 15 residues. V dropped 4 bases and J dropped 2; count of bases not matched to a gene: 4. CDR3 sequence reads: CASSWAGGNTGELFF. CDR3 DNA: TGTGCCAGCAGCTGGGCAGGGGGTAACACCGGGGAGCTGTTTTTT.

This clonotype was detected a few times. This chain joins TRBV7-3 and TRBJ2-1, with 10 bases that match TRBD2. The germline V gene encodes CDR1 SGHTA and CDR2 FQGTGA. This CDR3 comprises 16 residues. V was clipped by 0 bases and J by 7 bases; unmatched bases: 6. The CDR3 reads CASSLTLAGDRNEQFF. The CDR3 DNA reads TGTGCCAGCAGCTTAACCCTAGCGGGAGATAGGAATGAGCAGTTCTTC.

This clonotype was seen ten or more times. The chain uses TRBV10-1 and TRBJ2-7; D might be TRBD2 (6 bases). Germline V gene data show CDR1 as WNHNN and CDR2 as SYGVQD (reference sequence). V shed 5 bases and J shed 0 bases, with 11 bases lying between them. This CDR3 has 14 amino acids. In DNA, the CDR3 is TGCGCCAGCAGTCGGGACTTAAGCTCCTACGAGCAGTACTTC. Its protein is CASSRDLSSYEQYF.

This clonotype was seen ten or more times. Here the CDR3 DNA reads TGCGCCAGCAGCCAAGTGGGGGGGGGCTTACAAGAGACCCAGTACTTC. As protein: CASSQVGGGLQETQYF. V is TRBV4-3 and J is TRBJ2-5; D is perhaps TRBD2 (7 bases). Germline V lookup: CDR1 LGHNA, CDR2 YSLEER. The CDR3 extends over 16 amino acids. Trimming removed 1 base at V and 2 bases at J, with 14 bases between.

This clonotype was seen at least ten times. The chain employs TRBV10-3 and TRBJ1-1; a possible D gene is TRBD1 (5 bases). Germline V gene data show CDR1 as ENHRY and CDR2 as SYGVKD. V lost 5 bases and J 2 bases, leaving 12 bases between the germline ends. The CDR3 length is 14 residues. This CDR3 is CAISPSGGNTEAFF. The CDR3 bases are TGTGCCATCAGTCCATCCGGGGGAAACACTGAAGCTTTCTTT.

The V and J genes are TRBV12-3 or TRBV12-4 and TRBJ2-7; D is unresolved. The length of the CDR3 is 13 residues. Trimming took 2 bases from V and 4 from J, leaving 9 bases between them. The CDR3 DNA follows: TGTGCCAGCAGTTTAACCCCCCCTTACGAGCAGTACTTC. It translates to CASSLTPPYEQYF.

This clonotype occurred many times. V is TRBV5-6 and J is TRBJ1-1; D is unclear. This CDR3 comprises 12 residues. Deletions cut 4 bases from V and 4 bases from J, with 8 bases between. The germline CDR1 and CDR2 sequences are SGHDT and YYEEEE. The CDR3 DNA reads TGTGCCAGCAGCGAGGGTGGCACTGAAGCTTTCTTT. This encodes CASSEGGTEAFF.

This clonotype was picked up many times. The gene calls are TRBV20-1 and TRBJ2-3, with D possibly TRBD2 on 6 matching bases. Germline assignment: CDR1 DFQATT and CDR2 SNEGSKA (reference sequence). CDR3 length: 14 amino acids. Between the trimmed V and J ends, which lost 2 bases and 3 bases, there was a span of 12 bases. CDR3 sequence (DNA): TGCAGTGCTAGACCAGGGAGCGGGACAGATACGCAGTATTTT. It specifies CSARPGSGTDTQYF.

This clonotype showed up many times. V usage is TRBV20-1 and J usage is TRBJ2-7, with 10 bases matching TRBD1. CDR3 length: 14 amino acids. J gave up 4 bases and V 6 bases, and 9 bases lay outside the gene matches. The germline V gene has CDR1 DFQATT and CDR2 SNEGSKA (reference sequence). CDR3 loop: CSAEGGQGSYEQYF. The CDR3 coding sequence is TGCAGTGCCGAGGGGGGACAGGGGTCGTACGAGCAGTACTTC.

This clonotype was picked up many times. The chain joins TRBV4-3 to TRBJ1-1; unclear D gene. CDR3 length: 13 residues. V was trimmed by 4 bases and J by 10 bases, leaving 16 bases between them. Germline V CDR1 and CDR2: LGHNA, YSLEER. CDR3 in DNA: TGCGCCAGCAGCCTCAAGGAGCGAGGGAGAGCTTTCTTT. The encoded protein is CASSLKERGRAFF.

The table lists this clonotype with many counts. V usage is TRBV30 and J usage is TRBJ1-1; no firm D call. Trimming took 7 bases from V and 4 from J, leaving 10 bases between them. The CDR3 is 11 amino acids. Germline V gene lookup returns CDR1 GTSNPN and CDR2 SVGIG (reference sequence). CDR3 protein: CAYDRGTEAFF. The CDR3, as DNA: TGTGCCTACGACCGGGGCACTGAAGCTTTCTTT.

The J gene is TRBJ1-4, the V gene TRBV11-1; D gene ambiguous. V dropped 3 bases and J dropped 3 bases, with 20 bases sitting between them. Germline V CDR1 and CDR2: SGHAT, FQDESV (reference sequence). CDR3 length: 18 amino acids. For the CDR3, the DNA is TGTGCCAGCAGCTTTAGGTCCCTCTTACCCAAGGCTAATGAAAAACTGTTTTTT. Its protein product is CASSFRSLLPKANEKLFF.

This clonotype was detected ten times or more. V is TRBV5-1 and J is TRBJ2-7; 8 nucleotides line up with TRBD1. Per the germline V gene, CDR1 is SGHRS and CDR2 is YFSETQ. This CDR3 contains 15 residues. J was trimmed by 1 base and V by 5 bases; bases with no gene match: 8. The CDR3 nucleotides are TGCGCCAGCAGACATACAGGGGGAATTTCCTACGAGCAGTACTTC. As protein: CASRHTGGISYEQYF.

This clonotype was found many times. The V call is TRBV7-9, the J call TRBJ1-6; D is perhaps TRBD1 (6 bases). Germline CDR1 SEHNR, CDR2 FQNEAQ (reference sequence). The CDR3 runs to 12 residues. Deletions cut 11 bases from V and 8 bases from J, with 13 bases between. The CDR3: CAAPPGDSPLHF. CDR3 DNA sequence: TGTGCCGCCCCTCCAGGGGATTCACCCCTCCACTTT.

This clonotype was picked up many times. The chain uses TRBV7-2 and TRBJ2-1; a possible D gene is TRBD1 (5 bases). V was shortened by 4 bases and J by 2 bases, with 15 bases between the two germline ends. The germline V gene has CDR1 SGHTA and CDR2 FQGNSA. The CDR3 is made up of 16 amino acids. Written as DNA, the CDR3 is TGTGCCAGCAGCTCAATAGGGGTAGGTCCCTACAATGAGCAGTTCTTC. It encodes CASSSIGVGPYNEQFF.

This clonotype was observed a few times. A clone one base away is much larger, so this may be a read error. The V call is TRBV20-1, the J call TRBJ2-4; TRBD1 aligns across 9 bases. The CDR3 is made up of 16 amino acids. The germline V gene has CDR1 DFQATT and CDR2 SNEGSKA (reference sequence). Unmatched junction bases numbered 8, after V lost 0 bases and J lost 5 bases. This chain's CDR3 is CSARDRDRGIQNIQYF. CDR3 bases: TGCAGTGCTAGAGATCGAGACAGGGGGATTCAAAACATTCAGTACTTC.

A few counts support this clonotype. The V call is TRBV12-3 or TRBV12-4, the J call TRBJ2-5, with a possible D match to TRBD2 (6 bases). The CDR3 consists of 14 residues. The V end was cut by 1 base, the J end by 2 bases, with 8 bases between. The DNA for the CDR3 is TGTGCCAGCAGTTTAGTAGGGAGGCAAGAGACCCAGTACTTC. Translating gives CASSLVGRQETQYF.

This clonotype was detected only a few times. This chain joins TRBV6-2 or TRBV6-3 and TRBJ2-2, with 11 bases fitting TRBD2. Germline-derived CDR1 and CDR2 are MNHEY and SVGEGT. V shed 6 bases and J 1 base; nucleotides not matched to a gene: 1. The CDR3 has 15 amino acids. CDR3 in amino acids: CASRLAGVNTGELFF. The CDR3 DNA reads as TGTGCCAGCAGACTAGCGGGAGTGAACACCGGGGAGCTGTTTTTT.

Ten or more counts support this clonotype. V usage is TRBV7-2 and J usage is TRBJ2-7; D unresolved. In germline, CDR1 is SGHTA, CDR2 FQGNSA. The CDR3 loop spans 14 amino acids. V shed 1 base and J shed 2 bases, with 9 bases lying between them. CDR3 bases: TGTGCCAGCAGCTTAGGGGCACATCCCTACGAGCAGTACTTC. Translation: CASSLGAHPYEQYF.

This clonotype was found many times. This chain uses TRBV20-1 with TRBJ2-7, with D unresolved. There are 11 residues in the CDR3. V was trimmed by 3 bases and J by 6 bases, leaving 9 bases between them. Looked up from germline, CDR1 is DFQATT and CDR2 is SNEGSKA (reference sequence). The CDR3 bases are TGCAGTGCTAGCCGGACGGGCGAGCAGTACTTC. This codes for CSASRTGEQYF.

This clonotype showed up just a few times. V usage is TRBV29-1 and J usage is TRBJ2-5; no reliable D call. V lost 5 bases and J lost 0, with 4 bases in between. Germline V gene data show CDR1 as SQVTM and CDR2 as ANQGSEA. The CDR3 is 11 residues long. The CDR3 DNA follows: TGCAGCGTTCTGTACCAAGAGACCCAGTACTTC. This translates into CSVLYQETQYF.

This clonotype showed up many times. V is TRBV20-1 and J is TRBJ2-3; tentative D call: TRBD2 (6 bases). The CDR3 consists of 13 residues. V lost 3 bases and J lost 1, with 8 bases in between. Per the germline V gene, CDR1 is DFQATT and CDR2 is SNEGSKA (reference sequence). CDR3 amino acids: CSARPGGTDTQYF. The CDR3 nucleotides are TGCAGTGCTAGGCCGGGAGGCACAGATACGCAGTATTTT.